This entry describes one TCR beta chain. Its antigen remains unidentified. The data stem from a study of T cell responses to AZD1222 COVID-19 vaccine. General study points: Spike-wide vaccine-associated CD4 TCRs dominated at 160-218 and 743-854. A mostly white British donor set with more females was recruited, and clonal diversity was possibly underestimated. Sampled repertoires all dated from after the peak T cell response. Spike-specific TCR repertoires showed rising breadth and depth after two AZD1222 doses.

TCRdb keeps only in-frame clones here, not all; method: immunoSEQ multiplex PCR. Seen here are about 160,000 clones, approximately 92% observed once, and the top ten hold 6.9%. Germline values: CDR1 LGHDT, CDR2 YNNKEL (reference sequence). Trimming removed 4 bases at V and 2 bases at J, with 8 bases between. The CDR3 has 13 residues. The chain employs TRBV3-1 (or the pseudogene TRBV3-2) and TRBJ2-5; no clear D. The sample was peripheral blood, taken on day 0 of AZD1222 vaccination. This clonotype was sampled from an adult in good health. CDR3 region: CASSPGLQETQYF. Written as DNA, the CDR3 is TGTGCCAGCAGCCCGGGCCTTCAAGAGACCCAGTACTTC.